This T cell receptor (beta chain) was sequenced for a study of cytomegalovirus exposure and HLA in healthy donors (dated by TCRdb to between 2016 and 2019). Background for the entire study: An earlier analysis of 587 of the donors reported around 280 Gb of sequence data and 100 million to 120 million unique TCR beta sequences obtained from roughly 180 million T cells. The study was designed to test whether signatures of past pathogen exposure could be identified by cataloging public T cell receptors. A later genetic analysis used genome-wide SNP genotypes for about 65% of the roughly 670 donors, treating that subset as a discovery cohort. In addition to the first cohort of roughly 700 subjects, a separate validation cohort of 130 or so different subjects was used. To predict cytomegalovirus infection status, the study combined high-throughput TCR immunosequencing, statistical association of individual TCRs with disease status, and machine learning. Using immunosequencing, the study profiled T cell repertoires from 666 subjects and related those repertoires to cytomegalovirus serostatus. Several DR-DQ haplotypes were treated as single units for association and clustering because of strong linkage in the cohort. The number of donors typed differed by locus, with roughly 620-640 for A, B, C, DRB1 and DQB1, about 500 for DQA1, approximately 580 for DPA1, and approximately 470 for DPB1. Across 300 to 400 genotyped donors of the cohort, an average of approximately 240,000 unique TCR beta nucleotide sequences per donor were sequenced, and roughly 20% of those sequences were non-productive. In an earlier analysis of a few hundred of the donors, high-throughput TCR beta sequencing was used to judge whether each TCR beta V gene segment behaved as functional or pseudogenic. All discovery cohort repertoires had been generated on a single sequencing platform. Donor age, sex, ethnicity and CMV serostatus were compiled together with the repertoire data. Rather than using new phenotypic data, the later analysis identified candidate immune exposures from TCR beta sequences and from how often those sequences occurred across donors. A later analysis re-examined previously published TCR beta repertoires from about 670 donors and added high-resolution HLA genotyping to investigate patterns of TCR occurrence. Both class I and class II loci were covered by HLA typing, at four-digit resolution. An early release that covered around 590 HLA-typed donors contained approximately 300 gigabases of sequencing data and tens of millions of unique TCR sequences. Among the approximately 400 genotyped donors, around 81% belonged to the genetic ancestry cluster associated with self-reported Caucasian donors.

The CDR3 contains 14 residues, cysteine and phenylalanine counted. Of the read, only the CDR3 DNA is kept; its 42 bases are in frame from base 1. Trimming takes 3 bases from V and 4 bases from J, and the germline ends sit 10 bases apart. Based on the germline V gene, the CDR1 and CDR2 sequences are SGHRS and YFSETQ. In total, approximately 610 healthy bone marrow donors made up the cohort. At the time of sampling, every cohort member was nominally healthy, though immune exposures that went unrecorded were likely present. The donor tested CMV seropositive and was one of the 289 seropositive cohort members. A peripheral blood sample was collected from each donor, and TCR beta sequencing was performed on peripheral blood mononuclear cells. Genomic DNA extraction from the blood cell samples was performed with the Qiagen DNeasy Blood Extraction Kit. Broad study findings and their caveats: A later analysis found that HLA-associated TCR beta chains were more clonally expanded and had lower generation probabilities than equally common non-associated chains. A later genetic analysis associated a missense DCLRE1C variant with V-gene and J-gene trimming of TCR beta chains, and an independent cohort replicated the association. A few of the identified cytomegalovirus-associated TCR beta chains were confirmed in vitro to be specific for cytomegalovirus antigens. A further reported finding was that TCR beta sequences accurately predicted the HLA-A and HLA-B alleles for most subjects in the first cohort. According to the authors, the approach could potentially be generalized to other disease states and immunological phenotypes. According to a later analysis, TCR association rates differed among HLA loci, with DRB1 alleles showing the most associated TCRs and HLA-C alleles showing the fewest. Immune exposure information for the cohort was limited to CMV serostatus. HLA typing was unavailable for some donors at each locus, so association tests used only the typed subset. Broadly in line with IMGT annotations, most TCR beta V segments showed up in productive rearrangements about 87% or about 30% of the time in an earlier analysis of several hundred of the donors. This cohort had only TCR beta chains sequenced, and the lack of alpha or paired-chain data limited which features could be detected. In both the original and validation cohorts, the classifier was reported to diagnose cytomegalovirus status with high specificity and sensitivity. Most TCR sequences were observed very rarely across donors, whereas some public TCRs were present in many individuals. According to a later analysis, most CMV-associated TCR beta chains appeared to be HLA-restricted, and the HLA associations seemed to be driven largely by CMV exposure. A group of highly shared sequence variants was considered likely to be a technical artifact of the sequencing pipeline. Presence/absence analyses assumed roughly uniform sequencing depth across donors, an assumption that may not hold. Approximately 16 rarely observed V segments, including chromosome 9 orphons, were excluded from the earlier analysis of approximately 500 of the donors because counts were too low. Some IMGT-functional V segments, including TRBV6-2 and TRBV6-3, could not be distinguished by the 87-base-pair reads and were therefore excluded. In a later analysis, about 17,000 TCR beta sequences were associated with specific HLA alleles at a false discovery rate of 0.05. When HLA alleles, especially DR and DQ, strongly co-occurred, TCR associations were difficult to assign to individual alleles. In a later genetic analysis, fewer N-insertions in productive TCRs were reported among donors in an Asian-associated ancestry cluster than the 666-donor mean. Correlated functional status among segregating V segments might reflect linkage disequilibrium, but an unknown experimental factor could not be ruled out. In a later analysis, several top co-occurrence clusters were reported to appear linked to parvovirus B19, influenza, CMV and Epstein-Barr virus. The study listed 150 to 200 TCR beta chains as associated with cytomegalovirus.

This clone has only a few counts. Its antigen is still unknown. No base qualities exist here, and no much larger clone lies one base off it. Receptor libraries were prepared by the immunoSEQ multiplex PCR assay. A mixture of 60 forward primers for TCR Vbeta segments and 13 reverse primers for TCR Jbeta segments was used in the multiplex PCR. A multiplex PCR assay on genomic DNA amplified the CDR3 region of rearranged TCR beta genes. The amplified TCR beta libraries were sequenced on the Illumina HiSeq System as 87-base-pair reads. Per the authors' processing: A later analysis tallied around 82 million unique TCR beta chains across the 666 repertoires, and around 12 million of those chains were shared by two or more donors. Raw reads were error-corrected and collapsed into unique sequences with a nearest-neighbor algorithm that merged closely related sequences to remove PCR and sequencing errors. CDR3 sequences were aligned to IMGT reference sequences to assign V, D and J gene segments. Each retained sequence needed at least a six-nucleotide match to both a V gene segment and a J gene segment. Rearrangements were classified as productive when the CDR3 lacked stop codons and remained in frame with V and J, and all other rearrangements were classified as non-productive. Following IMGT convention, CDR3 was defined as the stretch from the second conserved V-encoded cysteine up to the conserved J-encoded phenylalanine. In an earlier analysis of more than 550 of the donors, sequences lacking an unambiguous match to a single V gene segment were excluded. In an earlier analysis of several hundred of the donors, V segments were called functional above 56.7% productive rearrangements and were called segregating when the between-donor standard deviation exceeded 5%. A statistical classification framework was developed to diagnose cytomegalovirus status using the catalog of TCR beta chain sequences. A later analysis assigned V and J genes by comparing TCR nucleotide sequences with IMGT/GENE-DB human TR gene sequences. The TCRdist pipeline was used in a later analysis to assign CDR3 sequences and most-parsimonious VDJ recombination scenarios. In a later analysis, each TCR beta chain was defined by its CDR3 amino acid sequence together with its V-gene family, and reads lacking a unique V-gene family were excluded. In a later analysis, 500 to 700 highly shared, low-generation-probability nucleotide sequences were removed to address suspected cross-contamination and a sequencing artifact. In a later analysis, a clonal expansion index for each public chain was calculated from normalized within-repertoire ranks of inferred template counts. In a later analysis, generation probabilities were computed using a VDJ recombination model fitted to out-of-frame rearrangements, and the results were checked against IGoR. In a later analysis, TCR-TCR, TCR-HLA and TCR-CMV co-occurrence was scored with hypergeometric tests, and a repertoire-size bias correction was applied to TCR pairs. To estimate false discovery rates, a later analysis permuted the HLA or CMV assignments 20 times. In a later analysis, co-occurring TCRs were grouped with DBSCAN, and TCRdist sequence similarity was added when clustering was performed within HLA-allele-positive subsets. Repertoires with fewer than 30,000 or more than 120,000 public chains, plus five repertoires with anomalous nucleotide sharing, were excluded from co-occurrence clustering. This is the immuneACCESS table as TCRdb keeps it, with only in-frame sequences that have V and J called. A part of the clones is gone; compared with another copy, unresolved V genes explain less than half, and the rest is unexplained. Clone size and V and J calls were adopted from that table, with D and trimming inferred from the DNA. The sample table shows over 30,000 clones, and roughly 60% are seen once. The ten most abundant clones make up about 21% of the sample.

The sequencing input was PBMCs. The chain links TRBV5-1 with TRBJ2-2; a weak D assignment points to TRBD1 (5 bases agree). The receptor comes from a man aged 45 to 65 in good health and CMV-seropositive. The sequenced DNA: TGCGCCAGCAGCTGGAAGGGGTCCACCGGGGAGCTGTTTTTT. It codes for CASSWKGSTGELFF.